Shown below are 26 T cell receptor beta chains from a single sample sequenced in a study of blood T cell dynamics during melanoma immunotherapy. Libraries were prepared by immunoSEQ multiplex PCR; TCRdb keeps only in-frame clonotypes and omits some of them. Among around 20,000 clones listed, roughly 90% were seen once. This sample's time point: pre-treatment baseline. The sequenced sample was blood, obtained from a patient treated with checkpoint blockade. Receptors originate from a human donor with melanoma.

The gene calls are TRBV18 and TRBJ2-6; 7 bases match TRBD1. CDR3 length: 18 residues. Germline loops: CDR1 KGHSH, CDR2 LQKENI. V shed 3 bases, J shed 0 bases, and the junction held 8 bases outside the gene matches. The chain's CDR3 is CASSPAIGGPSGANVLTF. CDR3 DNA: TGTGCCAGCTCACCGGCCATAGGGGGCCCCTCTGGGGCCAACGTCCTGACTTTC.

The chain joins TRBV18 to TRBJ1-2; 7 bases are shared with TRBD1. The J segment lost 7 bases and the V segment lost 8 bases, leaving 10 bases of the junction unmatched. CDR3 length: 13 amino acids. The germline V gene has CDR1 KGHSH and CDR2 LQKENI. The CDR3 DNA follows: TGTGCCAGCACATCCGGGACAGTCCTTGGCTACACCTTC. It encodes CASTSGTVLGYTF.

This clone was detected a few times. CDR3 coding DNA: TGTGCCAGTGAACGGACAGCCAATTCACCCCTCCACTTT. It codes for CASERTANSPLHF. The chain carries TRBV2 and TRBJ1-6; D possibly corresponds to TRBD1 (6 bases). The CDR3 consists of 13 residues. V lost 9 bases and J 7 bases, leaving 13 bases between the germline ends. Germline V lookup: CDR1 SNHLY, CDR2 FYNNEI.

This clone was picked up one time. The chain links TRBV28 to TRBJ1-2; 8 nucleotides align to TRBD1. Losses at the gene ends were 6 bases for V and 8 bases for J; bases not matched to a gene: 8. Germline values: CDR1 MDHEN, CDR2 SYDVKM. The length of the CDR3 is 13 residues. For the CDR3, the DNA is TGTGCCAGCAGACAGGGGGGGACCTTCGGCTACACCTTC. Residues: CASRQGGTFGYTF.

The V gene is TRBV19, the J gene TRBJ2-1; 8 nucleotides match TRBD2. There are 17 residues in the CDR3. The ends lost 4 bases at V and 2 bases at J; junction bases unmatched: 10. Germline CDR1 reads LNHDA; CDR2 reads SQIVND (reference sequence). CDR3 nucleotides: TGTGCCAGTAGTACAGATCTAATAGCGGGGACCTACAATGAGCAGTTCTTC. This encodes CASSTDLIAGTYNEQFF.

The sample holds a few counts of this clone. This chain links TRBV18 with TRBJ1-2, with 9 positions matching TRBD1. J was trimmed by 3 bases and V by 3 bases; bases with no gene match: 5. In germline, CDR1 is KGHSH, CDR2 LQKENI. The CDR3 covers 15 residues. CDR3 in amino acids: CASSPLDRGDYGYTF. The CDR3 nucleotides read TGTGCCAGCTCACCCCTTGACAGGGGGGACTATGGCTACACCTTC.

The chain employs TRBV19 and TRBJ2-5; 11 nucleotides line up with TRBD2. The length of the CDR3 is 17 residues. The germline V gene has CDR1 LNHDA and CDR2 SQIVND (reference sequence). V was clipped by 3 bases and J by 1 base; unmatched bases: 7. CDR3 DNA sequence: TGTGCCAGTAGTATCTTTCCTAGCGGGGGGACCCAAGAGACCCAGTACTTC. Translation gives CASSIFPSGGTQETQYF.

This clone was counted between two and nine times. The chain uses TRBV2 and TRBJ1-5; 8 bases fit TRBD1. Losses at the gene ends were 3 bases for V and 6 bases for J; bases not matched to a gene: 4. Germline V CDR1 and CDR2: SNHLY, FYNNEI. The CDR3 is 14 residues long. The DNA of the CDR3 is TGTGCCAGCAGTGACAGGGGGCGAGGTCAGCCCCAGCATTTT. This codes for CASSDRGRGQPQHF.

The CDR3 region has the DNA TGTGCCAGCAGCTTAGCGCGGGGAGGGACTGAAGCTTTCTTT. Encoded protein: CASSLARGGTEAFF. The J gene is TRBJ1-1, the V gene TRBV11-3; D remains ambiguous. The germline V and J ends were trimmed by 1 base and 5 bases, with 11 bases remaining between them. The CDR3 spans 14 residues. The germline CDR1 and CDR2 sequences are SGHNT and YENEEA. The whole variable domain, filled in from reference TRBV11-3 and TRBJ1-1, reads EAGVVQSPRYKIIEKKQPVAFWCNPISGHNTLYWYLQNLGQGPELLIRYENEEAVDDSQLPKDRFSAERLKGVDSTLKIQPAELGDSAVYLCASSLARGGTEAFFGQGTRLTVV.

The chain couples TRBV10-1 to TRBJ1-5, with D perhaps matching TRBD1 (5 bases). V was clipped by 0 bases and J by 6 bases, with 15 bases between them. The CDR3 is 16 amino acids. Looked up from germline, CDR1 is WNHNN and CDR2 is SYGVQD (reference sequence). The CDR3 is CASSESWQGRVQPQHF. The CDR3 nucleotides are TGCGCCAGCAGTGAGTCGTGGCAGGGTCGAGTTCAGCCCCAGCATTTT.

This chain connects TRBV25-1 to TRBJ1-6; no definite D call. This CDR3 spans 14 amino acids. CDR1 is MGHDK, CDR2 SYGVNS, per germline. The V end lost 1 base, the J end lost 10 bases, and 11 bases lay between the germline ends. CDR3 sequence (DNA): TGTGCCAGCAGTGAATGGGCGGGAGGGTCACCCCTCCACTTT. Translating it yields CASSEWAGGSPLHF.

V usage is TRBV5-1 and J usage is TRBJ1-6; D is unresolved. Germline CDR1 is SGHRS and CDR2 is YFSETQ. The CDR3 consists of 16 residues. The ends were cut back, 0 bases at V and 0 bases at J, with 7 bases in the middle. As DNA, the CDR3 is TGCGCCAGCAGCTTGGCCCAGAGCTCCTATAATTCACCCCTCCACTTT. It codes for CASSLAQSSYNSPLHF.

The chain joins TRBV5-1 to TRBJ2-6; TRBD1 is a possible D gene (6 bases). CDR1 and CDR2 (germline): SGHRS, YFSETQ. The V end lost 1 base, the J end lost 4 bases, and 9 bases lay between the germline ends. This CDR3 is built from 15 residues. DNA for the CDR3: TGCGCCAGCAGCTTGCTTGGGACAGGGGCCAACGTCCTGACTTTC. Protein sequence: CASSLLGTGANVLTF.

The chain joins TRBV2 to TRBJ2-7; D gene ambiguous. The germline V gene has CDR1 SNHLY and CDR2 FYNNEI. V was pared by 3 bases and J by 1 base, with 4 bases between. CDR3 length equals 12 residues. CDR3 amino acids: CASSEESYEQYF. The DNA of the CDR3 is TGTGCCAGCAGTGAGGAATCCTACGAGCAGTACTTC.

CDR3 region: CASRTQGLTGELFF. CDR3 DNA: TGCGCCAGCAGGACACAGGGATTGACCGGGGAGCTGTTTTTT. The chain employs TRBV4-1 and TRBJ2-2; possibly TRBD1 for D (6 bases). Germline values: CDR1 MGHRA, CDR2 YSYEKL. The CDR3 totals 14 residues. Trimming cost V 6 bases and J 5 bases, with 13 bases left between them.

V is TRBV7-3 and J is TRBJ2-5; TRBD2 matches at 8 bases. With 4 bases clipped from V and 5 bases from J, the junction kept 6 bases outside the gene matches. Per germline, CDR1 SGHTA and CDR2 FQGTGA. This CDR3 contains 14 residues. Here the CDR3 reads CASSSGLAMETQYF. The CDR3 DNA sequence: TGTGCCAGCAGCTCCGGACTAGCAATGGAGACCCAGTACTTC.

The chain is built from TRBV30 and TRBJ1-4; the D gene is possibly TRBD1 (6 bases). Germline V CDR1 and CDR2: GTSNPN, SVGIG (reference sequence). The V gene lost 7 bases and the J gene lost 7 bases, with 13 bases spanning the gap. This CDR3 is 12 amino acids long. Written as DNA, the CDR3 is TGTGCCTTTAAGGGGGGTAGTGAAAAACTGTTTTTT. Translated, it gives CAFKGGSEKLFF.

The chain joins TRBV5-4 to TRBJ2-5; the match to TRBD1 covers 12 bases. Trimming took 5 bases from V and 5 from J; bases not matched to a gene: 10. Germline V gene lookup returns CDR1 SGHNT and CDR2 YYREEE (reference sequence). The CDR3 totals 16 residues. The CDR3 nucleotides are TGTGCCAGCAGTCGCCGGGACAGGGGGCGGGGGGAGACCCAGTACTTC. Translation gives CASSRRDRGRGETQYF.

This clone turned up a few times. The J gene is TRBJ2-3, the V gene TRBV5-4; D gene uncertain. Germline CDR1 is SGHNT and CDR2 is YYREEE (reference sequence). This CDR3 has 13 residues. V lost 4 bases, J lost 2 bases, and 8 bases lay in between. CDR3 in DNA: TGTGCCAGCAGCACCCCCAACACAGATACGCAGTATTTT. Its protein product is CASSTPNTDTQYF.

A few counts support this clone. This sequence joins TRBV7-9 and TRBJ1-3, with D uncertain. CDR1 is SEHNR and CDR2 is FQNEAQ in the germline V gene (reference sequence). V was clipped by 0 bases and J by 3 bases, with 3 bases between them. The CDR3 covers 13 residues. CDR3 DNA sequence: TGTGCCAGCAGCTTAGCCCTTGGAAACACCATATATTTT. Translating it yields CASSLALGNTIYF.

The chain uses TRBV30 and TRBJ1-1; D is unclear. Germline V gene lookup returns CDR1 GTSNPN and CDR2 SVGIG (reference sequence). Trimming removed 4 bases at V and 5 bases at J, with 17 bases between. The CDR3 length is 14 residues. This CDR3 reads CAWTKSDPRTEAFF. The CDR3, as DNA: TGTGCCTGGACCAAGTCGGACCCACGGACTGAAGCTTTCTTT.

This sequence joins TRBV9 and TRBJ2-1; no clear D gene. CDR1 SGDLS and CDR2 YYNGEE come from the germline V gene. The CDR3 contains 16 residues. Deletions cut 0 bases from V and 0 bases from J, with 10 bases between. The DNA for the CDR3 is TGTGCCAGCAGCGTAGGTCCGAGGAGCTCCTACAATGAGCAGTTCTTC. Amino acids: CASSVGPRSSYNEQFF.

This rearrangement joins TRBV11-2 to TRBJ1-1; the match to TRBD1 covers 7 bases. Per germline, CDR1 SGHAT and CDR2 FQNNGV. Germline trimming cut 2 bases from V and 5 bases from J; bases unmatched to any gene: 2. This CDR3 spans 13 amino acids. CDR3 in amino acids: CASSLTGATEAFF. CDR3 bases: TGTGCCAGCAGCTTAACAGGGGCGACTGAAGCTTTCTTT.

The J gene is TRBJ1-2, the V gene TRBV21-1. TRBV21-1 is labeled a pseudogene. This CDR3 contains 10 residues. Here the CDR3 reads CASNKPGYTF. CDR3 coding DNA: TGTGCCAGCAACAAACCGGGCTACACCTTC.

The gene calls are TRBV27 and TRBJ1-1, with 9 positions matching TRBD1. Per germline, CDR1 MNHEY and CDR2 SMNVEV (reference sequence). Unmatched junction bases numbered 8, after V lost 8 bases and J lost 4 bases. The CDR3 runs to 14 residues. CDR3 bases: TGTGCCAGCCTCCCTCGACAGGGGGGCACTGAAGCTTTCTTT. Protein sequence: CASLPRQGGTEAFF.

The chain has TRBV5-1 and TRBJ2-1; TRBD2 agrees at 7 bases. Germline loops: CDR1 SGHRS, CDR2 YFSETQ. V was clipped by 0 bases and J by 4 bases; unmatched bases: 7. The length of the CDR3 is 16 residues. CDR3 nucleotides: TGCGCCAGCAGCTTGGTCGCGGGAGTTTCTTACAATGAGCAGTTCTTC. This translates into CASSLVAGVSYNEQFF.